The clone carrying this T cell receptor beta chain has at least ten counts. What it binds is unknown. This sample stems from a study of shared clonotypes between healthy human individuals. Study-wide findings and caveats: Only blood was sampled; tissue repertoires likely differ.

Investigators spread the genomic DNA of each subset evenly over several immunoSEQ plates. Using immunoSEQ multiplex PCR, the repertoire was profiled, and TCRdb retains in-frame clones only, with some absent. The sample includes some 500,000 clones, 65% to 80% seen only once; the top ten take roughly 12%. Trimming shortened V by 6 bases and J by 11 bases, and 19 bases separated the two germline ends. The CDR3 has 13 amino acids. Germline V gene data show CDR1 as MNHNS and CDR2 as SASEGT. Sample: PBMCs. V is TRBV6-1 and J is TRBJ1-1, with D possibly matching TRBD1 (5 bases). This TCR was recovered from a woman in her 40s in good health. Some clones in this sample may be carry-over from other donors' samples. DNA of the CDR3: TGTGCCAGCAGAATTGATACGAGGGGCCCTGCTTTCTTT. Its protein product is CASRIDTRGPAFF.